This T cell receptor (beta chain) was identified during a study of blood T cell repertoires in COVID-19. Study processing details: By means of reference gene primer amplification, nucleated cell counts were estimated. TCRdb keeps only in-frame clones here, not all; method: immunoSEQ multiplex PCR. D and trimming come from the DNA, and the V and J calls and clone size come from that table. The table has under 250,000 clones, about 83% seen once. Participants had their cohort set by participant-reported clinical history. Germline-derived CDR1 and CDR2 are MNHEY and SMNVEV (reference sequence). Trimming cost V 4 bases and J 0 bases; bases outside gene matches: 7. CDR3 size: 18 residues.

The J gene is TRBJ1-6, the V gene TRBV27; TRBD1 agrees at 9 bases. Sequences were obtained from PBMCs or T cells enriched from blood (not recorded which). This clonotype originated in a woman between 45 and 60 years old who had been exposed to COVID-19. The CDR3 DNA follows: TGTGCCAGCAGTTCCCTGACAGGGGGGAGCTCCTATAATTCACCCCTCCACTTT. This gives the protein CASSSLTGGSSYNSPLHF.